This T cell receptor beta chain was observed in a study of identical twins. V dropped 3 bases and J dropped 8; count of bases not matched to a gene: 11. CDR3 size: 15 residues. Per the germline V gene, CDR1 is DFQATT and CDR2 is SNEGSKA (reference sequence). TCRdb reanalysed the 5' RACE reads using MiXCR and keeps one entry per CDR3 protein. The sample lists about 570,000 distinct CDR3 sequences, around 9.6% occurring once. These data are also associated with another study on yellow fever vaccine responses in identical twins.

Sequenced input: PBMCs. This TCR derives from a woman aged 18-30 years in good health. The chain carries TRBV20-1 and TRBJ1-5; 9 bases map to TRBD1. In DNA, the CDR3 is TGCAGTGCTAGGACGGGACAGGGTATTAATAAGCCCCAGCATTTT. This sequence encodes CSARTGQGINKPQHF.